This is a list of T cell receptor beta chains from one sample in a study of cytomegalovirus exposure and HLA in healthy donors. The table came from immunoSEQ multiplex PCR; TCRdb's copy has only in-frame clones and leaves some out. The sample has 200,000 to 250,000 clones, about 81% seen once. The source material was PBMCs. All receptors derive from a woman between 35 and 50 years old in good health and CMV-seropositive. Both conserved end residues are part of each CDR3. A D gene is named only where the DNA matches it firmly. Clone size is not always given. Where it is, it says once, few, many or a class for expanded clones.

CDR3: CASSLSGTGPYEQYF; DNA: TGTGCCAGCAGCCTTTCCGGGACAGGGCCCTACGAGCAGTACTTC; size: NA; J: TRBJ2-7; V: TRBV9; D: TRBD1
CDR3: CASSQVSFSSDTQYF; DNA: TGCGCCAGCAGCCAAGTAAGCTTTTCGTCAGATACGCAGTATTTT; size: NA; J: TRBJ2-3; V: TRBV4-1; D: NA
CDR3: CASSKPGQGSSYEQYF; DNA: TGTGCCAGCAGCAAACCGGGACAGGGGAGCTCCTACGAGCAGTACTTC; size: NA; J: TRBJ2-7; V: TRBV7-2; D: TRBD1
CDR3: CASSPSGTSLATGELFF; DNA: TGTGCCAGCAGCCCGTCAGGCACTAGTCTCGCCACCGGGGAGCTGTTTTTT; size: NA; J: TRBJ2-2; V: TRBV4-2; D: NA
CDR3: CASSSSPGQETQYF; DNA: TGTGCCAGCAGCTCCTCCCCGGGACAAGAGACCCAGTACTTC; size: NA; J: TRBJ2-5; V: TRBV11-2; D: NA
CDR3: CASSYGPLDSYEQYF; DNA: TGTGCCAGCAGTTACGGCCCACTAGACTCCTACGAGCAGTACTTC; size: NA; J: TRBJ2-7; V: TRBV6-5; D: NA
CDR3: CASSYYSVITGELFF; DNA: TGTGCCAGCAGCTATTATAGCGTCATCACCGGGGAGCTGTTTTTT; size: NA; J: TRBJ2-2; V: TRBV5-4; D: NA
CDR3: CASSFEGVGQYF; DNA: TGTGCCAGCAGCTTTGAGGGGGTAGGGCAGTACTTC; size: once; J: TRBJ2-7; V: TRBV12-1; D: NA
CDR3: CASSTQSINEQFF; DNA: TGTGCCAGCAGTACACAGAGTATCAATGAGCAGTTCTTC; size: NA; J: TRBJ2-1; V: TRBV11-2; D: NA
CDR3: CASSPGQANTEAFF; DNA: TGTGCCAGCAGCCCGGGACAGGCGAACACTGAAGCTTTCTTT; size: few; J: TRBJ1-1; V: TRBV6-4; D: TRBD1
CDR3: CASLIQGAPGEGYTF; DNA: TGTGCCAGCCTCATACAGGGGGCCCCCGGAGAAGGCTACACCTTC; size: NA; J: TRBJ1-2; V: TRBV6-6; D: TRBD1
CDR3: CASTPGGTSGFTDTQYF; DNA: TGTGCCAGCACCCCGGGGGGGACTAGCGGCTTCACAGATACGCAGTATTTT; size: NA; J: TRBJ2-3; V: TRBV2; D: TRBD2
CDR3: CASSYRLADTQYF; DNA: TGTGCCAGCAGCTACCGACTAGCAGATACGCAGTATTTT; size: NA; J: TRBJ2-3; V: TRBV9; D: NA
CDR3: CASGLGQGAEQFF; DNA: TGTGCTAGTGGTCTAGGACAGGGGGCTGAGCAGTTCTTC; size: NA; J: TRBJ2-1; V: TRBV12-5; D: TRBD1
CDR3: CASSLGALGSPLHF; DNA: TGCGCCAGCAGCTTGGGGGCCCTGGGTTCACCCCTCCACTTT; size: NA; J: TRBJ1-6; V: TRBV5-1; D: NA
CDR3: CASSSGGAGANVLTF; DNA: TGCGCCAGCAGCAGTGGGGGGGCTGGGGCCAACGTCCTGACTTTC; size: NA; J: TRBJ2-6; V: TRBV5-1; D: TRBD2
CDR3: CAWSGTRTGELFF; DNA: TGTGCCTGGAGTGGAACTCGAACCGGGGAGCTGTTTTTT; size: NA; J: TRBJ2-2; V: TRBV30; D: NA
CDR3: CASSLERVGYTF; DNA: TGTGCCAGCAGCTTAGAGCGGGTGGGCTACACCTTC; size: NA; J: TRBJ1-2; V: TRBV7-2; D: NA
CDR3: CASSDFQGTDTQYF; DNA: TGTGCCAGCAGTGATTTCCAGGGTACAGATACGCAGTATTTT; size: NA; J: TRBJ2-3; V: TRBV6-4; D: NA
CDR3: CASSHSGGAADTQYF; DNA: TGTGCCAGCAGCCATAGCGGGGGGGCCGCAGATACGCAGTATTTT; size: NA; J: TRBJ2-3; V: TRBV7-3; D: TRBD2
CDR3: CASRAGAENEQFF; DNA: TGCGCCAGCAGAGCGGGGGCGGAGAATGAGCAGTTCTTC; size: NA; J: TRBJ2-1; V: TRBV5-1; D: TRBD2
CDR3: CASSDRGYGYTF; DNA: TGTGCCAGCAGTGATAGAGGCTATGGCTACACCTTC; size: NA; J: TRBJ1-2; V: TRBV6-4; D: NA
CDR3: CASSLSGGANYGYTF; DNA: TGTGCCAGCAGCCTCTCGGGAGGAGCTAACTATGGCTACACCTTC; size: NA; J: TRBJ1-2; V: TRBV6-5; D: NA